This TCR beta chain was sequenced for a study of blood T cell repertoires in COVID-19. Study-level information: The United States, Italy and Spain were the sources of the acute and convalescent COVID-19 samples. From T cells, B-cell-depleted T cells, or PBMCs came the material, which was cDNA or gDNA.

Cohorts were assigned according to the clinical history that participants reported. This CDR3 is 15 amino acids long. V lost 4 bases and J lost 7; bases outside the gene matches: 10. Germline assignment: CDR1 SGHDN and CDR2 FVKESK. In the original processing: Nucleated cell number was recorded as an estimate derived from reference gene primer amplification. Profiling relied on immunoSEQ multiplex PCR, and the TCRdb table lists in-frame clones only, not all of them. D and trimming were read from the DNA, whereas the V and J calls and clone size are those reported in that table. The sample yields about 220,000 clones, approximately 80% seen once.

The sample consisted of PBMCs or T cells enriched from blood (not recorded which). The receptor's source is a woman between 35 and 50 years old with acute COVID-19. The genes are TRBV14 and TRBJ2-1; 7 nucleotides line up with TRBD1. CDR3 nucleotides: TGTGCCAGCAGCCGACCTGACAGGGTTCATAATGAGCAGTTCTTC. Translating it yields CASSRPDRVHNEQFF.